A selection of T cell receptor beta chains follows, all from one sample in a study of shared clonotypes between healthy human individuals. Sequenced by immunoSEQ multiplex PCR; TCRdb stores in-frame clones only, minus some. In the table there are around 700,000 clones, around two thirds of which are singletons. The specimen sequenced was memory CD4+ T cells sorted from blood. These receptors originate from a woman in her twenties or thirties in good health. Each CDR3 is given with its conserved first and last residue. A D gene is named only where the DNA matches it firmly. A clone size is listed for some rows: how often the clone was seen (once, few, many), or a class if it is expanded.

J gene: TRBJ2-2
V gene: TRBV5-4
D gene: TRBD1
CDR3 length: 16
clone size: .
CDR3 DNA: TGTGCCAGCAGCTTGTTTCTGACAGGGGACACCGGGGAGCTGTTTTTT
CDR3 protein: CASSLFLTGDTGELFF

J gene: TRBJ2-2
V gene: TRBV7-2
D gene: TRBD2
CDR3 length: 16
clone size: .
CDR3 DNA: TGTGCCAGCAGCTCGACTAGCGGGAGTGGCACCGGGGAGCTGTTTTTT
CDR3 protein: CASSSTSGSGTGELFF

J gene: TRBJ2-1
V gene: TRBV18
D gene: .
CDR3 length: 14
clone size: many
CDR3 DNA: TGTGCCAGCTCACGGGACATACTCGGCAATGAGCAGTTCTTC
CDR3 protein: CASSRDILGNEQFF

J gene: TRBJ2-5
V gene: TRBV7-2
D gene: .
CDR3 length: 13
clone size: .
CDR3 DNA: TGTGCCAGCAGCTACGGGATCCAAGAGACCCAGTACTTC
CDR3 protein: CASSYGIQETQYF

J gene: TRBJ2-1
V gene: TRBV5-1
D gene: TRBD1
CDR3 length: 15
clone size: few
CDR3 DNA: TGCGCCAGCAGCTTGGGGGACAGGGATAACAATGAGCAGTTCTTC
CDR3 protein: CASSLGDRDNNEQFF

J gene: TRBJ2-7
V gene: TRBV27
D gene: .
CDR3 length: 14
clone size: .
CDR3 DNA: TGTGCCAGCAGTTTATATCCCCAAGCCTACGAGCAGTACTTC
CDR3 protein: CASSLYPQAYEQYF

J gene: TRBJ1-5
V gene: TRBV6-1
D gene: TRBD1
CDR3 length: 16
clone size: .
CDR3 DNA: TGTGCCAGCAGTGGCCCCGGGACAGGGGCCCTGTGGGCCCAGCATTTT
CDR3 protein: CASSGPGTGALWAQHF

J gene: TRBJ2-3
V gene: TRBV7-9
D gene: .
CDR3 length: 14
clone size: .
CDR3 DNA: TGTGCCAGCAGCTTAGACAGGGCGGAAGATACGCAGTATTTT
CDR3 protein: CASSLDRAEDTQYF

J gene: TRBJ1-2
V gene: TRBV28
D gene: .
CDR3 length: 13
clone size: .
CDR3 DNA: TGTGCCAGCAGTTTTACCGTTAAGGCGTTCTACACCTTC
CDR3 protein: CASSFTVKAFYTF

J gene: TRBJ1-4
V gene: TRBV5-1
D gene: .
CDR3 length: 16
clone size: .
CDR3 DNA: TGCGCCAGCAGCTTCCGTTTTGGTACAACTAATGAAAAACTGTTTTTT
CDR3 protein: CASSFRFGTTNEKLFF

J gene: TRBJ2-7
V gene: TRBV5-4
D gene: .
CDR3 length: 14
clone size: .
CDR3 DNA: TGTGCCAGCAGCTTGGGAGGGAATGTCTACGAGCAGTACTTC
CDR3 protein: CASSLGGNVYEQYF

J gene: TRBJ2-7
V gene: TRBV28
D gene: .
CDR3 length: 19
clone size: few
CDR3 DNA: TGTGCCAGCAGTTTATGGGGCCCTATGGGCCAAGGATCCTCCTACGAGCAGTACTTC
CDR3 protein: CASSLWGPMGQGSSYEQYF

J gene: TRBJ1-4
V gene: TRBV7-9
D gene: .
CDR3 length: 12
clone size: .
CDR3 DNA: TGTGCCAGCAGCCCGGGACGCGAAAAACTGTTTTTT
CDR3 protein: CASSPGREKLFF

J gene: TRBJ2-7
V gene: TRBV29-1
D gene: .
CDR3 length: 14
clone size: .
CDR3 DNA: TGCAGCGTCGCGGGGTTGGGGGGCAGGGGCGAGCAGTACTTC
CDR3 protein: CSVAGLGGRGEQYF

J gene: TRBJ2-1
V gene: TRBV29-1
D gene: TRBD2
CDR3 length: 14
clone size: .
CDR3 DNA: TGCAGCGTTGAAAGGACTAGCGGGACCTTTGAGCAGTTCTTC
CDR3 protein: CSVERTSGTFEQFF

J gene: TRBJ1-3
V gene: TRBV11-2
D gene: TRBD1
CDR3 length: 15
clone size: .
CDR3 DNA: TGTGCCAGCAGCTCCGGGGACAGGACTGGAAACACCATATATTTT
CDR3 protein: CASSSGDRTGNTIYF

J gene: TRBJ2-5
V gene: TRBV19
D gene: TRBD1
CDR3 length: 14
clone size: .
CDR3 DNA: TGTGCCAGTAGTAACACAGGGGGCTTGGAGACCCAGTACTTC
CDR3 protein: CASSNTGGLETQYF